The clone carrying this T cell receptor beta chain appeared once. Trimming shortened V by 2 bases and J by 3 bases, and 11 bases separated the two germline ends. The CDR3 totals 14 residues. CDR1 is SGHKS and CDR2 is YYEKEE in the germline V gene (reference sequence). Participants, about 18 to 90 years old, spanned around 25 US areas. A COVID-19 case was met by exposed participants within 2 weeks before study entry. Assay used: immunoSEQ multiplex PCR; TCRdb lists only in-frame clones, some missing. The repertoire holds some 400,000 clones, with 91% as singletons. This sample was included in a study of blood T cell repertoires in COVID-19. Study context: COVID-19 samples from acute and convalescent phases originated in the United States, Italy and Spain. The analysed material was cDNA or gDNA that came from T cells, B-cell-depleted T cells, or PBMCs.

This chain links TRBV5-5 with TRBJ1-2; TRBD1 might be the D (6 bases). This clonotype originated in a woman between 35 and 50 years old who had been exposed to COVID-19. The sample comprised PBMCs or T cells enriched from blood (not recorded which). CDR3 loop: CASSLQGADYGYTF. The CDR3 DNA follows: TGTGCCAGCAGCTTACAGGGTGCCGACTATGGCTACACCTTC.